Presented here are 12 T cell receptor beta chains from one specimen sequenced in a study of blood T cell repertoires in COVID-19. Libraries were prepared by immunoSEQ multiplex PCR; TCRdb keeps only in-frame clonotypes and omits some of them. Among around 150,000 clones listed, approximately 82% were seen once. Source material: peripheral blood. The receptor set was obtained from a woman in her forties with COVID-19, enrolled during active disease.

The CDR3 sequence is CASSTGAAVLLGKEQFF. In nucleotides, the CDR3 is TGTGCCAGTAGTACCGGAGCGGCAGTACTCCTAGGGAAGGAGCAGTTCTTC. The chain uses TRBV19 and TRBJ2-1; D is possibly TRBD2 (5 bases). The germline gives CDR1 LNHDA, CDR2 SQIVND (reference sequence). The CDR3 is 17 residues long. The V gene lost 4 bases and the J gene lost 10 bases, with 26 bases spanning the gap.

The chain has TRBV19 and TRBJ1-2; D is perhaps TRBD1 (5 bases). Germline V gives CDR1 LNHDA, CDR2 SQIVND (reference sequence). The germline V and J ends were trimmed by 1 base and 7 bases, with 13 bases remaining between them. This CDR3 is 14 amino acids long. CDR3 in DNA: TGTGCCAGTAGTATAGCGGGCAGGGTACGTGGCTACACCTTC. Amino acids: CASSIAGRVRGYTF.

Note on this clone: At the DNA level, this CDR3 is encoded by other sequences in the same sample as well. The CDR3 DNA is TGTGCCAGCAGTTCTCTACGCGAGCAGTACTTC. Encoded protein: CASSSLREQYF. The rearrangement uses TRBV28 and TRBJ2-7; D not resolved. The CDR3 is made up of 11 amino acids. Germline V gene sequence: CDR1 MDHEN, CDR2 SYDVKM. Trimming shortened V by 4 bases and J by 6 bases, and 7 bases separated the two germline ends.

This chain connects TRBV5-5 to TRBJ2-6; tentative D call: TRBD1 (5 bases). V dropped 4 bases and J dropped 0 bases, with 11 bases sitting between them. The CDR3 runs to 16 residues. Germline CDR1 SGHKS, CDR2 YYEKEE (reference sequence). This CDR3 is CASSLDILSGANVLTF. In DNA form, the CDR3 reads TGTGCCAGCAGCCTGGACATCCTCTCTGGGGCCAACGTCCTGACTTTC.

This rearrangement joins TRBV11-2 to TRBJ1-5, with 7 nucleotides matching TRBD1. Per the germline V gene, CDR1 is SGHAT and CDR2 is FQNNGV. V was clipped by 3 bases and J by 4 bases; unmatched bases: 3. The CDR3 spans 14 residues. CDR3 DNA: TGTGCCAGCAGCTTCGGGACAGAGAATCAGCCCCAGCATTTT. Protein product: CASSFGTENQPQHF.

The CDR3 here is CASSEYRRSSGANVLTF. As DNA, the CDR3 is TGTGCCAGCAGTGAATACCGGAGGAGCTCTGGGGCCAACGTCCTGACTTTC. V gene TRBV2 combines with J gene TRBJ2-6, with a possible D match to TRBD2 (5 bases). Trimming pared 2 bases from V and 0 bases from J, leaving 11 bases between. Germline assignment: CDR1 SNHLY and CDR2 FYNNEI. The CDR3 is made up of 17 amino acids.

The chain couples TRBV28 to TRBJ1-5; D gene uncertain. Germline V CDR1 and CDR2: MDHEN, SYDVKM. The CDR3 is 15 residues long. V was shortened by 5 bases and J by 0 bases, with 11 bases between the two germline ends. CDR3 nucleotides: TGTGCCAGCAGTCCAGTGCTGGTTAGCAATCAGCCCCAGCATTTT. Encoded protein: CASSPVLVSNQPQHF.

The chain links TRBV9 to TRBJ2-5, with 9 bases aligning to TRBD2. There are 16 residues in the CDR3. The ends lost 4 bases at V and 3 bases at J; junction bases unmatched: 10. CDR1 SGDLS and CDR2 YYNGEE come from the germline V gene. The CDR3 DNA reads TGTGCCAGCAGCCCCCTGGGGGCTAGCGGGGAAGAGACCCAGTACTTC. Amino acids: CASSPLGASGEETQYF. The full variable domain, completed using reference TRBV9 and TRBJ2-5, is DSGVTQTPKHLITATGQRVTLRCSPRSGDLSVYWYQQSLDQGLQFLIQYYNGEERAKGNILERFSAQQFPDLHSELNLSSLELGDSALYFCASSPLGASGEETQYFGPGTRLLVL.

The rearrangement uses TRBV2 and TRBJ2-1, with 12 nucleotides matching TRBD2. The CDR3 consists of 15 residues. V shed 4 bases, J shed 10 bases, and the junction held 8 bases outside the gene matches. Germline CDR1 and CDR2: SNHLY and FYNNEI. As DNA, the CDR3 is TGTGCCAGCAGTGGGAGACTAGCGGGAGATAACGAGCAGTTCTTC. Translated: CASSGRLAGDNEQFF. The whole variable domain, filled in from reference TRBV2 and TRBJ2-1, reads EPEVTQTPSHQVTQMGQEVILRCVPISNHLYFYWYRQILGQKVEFLVSFYNNEISEKSEIFDDQFSVERPDGSNFTLKIRSTKLEDSAMYFCASSGRLAGDNEQFFGPGTRLTVL.

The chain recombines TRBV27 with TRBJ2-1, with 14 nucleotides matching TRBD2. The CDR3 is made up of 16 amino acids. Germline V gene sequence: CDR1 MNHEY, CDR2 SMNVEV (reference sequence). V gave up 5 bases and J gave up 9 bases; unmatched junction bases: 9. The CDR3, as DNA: TGTGCCAGCAGTCCCCCCGGACTAGCGGGGGGAATTGAGCAGTTCTTC. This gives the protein CASSPPGLAGGIEQFF.

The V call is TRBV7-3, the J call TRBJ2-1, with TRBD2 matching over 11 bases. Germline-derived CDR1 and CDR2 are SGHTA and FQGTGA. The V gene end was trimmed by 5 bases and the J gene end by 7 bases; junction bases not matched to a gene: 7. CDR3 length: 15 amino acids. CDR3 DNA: TGTGCCAGCAGCCCGACTAGCGGGGTATTAAATGAGCAGTTCTTC. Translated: CASSPTSGVLNEQFF.

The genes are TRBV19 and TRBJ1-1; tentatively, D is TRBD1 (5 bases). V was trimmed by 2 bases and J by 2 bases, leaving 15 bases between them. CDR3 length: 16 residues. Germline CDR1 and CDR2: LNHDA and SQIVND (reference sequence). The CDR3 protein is CASSITLLQVNTEAFF. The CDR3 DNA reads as TGTGCCAGTAGTATAACCCTCTTACAGGTTAACACTGAAGCTTTCTTT.